These 31 T cell receptor beta chains share one sample of origin, sequenced in a study of T-cell reconstitution after alpha-beta-depleted transplantation in children. TCRbeta library preparation incorporated unique molecular identifiers. One entry per CDR3 protein, called by TCRdb with MiXCR from the PCR reads. The sample lists around 300,000 distinct CDR3 sequences; 11% were seen once. The specimen comprised peripheral blood, sampled 180 days after TCRalphabeta/CD19-depleted stem cell transplant. All receptors derive from a male patient between 2 and 9 years old who had a stem cell transplant for chronic granulomatous disease, so the T cells may come from the graft donor.

This clonotype was counted ten times or more. CDR3 in amino acids: CSAPGLPGTGELFF. The CDR3, as DNA: TGCAGTGCCCCGGGACTTCCGGGCACCGGGGAGCTGTTTTTT. V usage is TRBV20-1 and J usage is TRBJ2-2; perhaps TRBD2 as D (6 bases). The CDR3 runs 14 residues. Germline V CDR1 and CDR2: DFQATT, SNEGSKA (reference sequence). The V end lost 6 bases, the J end lost 4 bases, and 15 bases lay between the germline ends.

A remark on this clonotype: This may come from a read error, since a much larger clone is one base off. The J gene is TRBJ2-5, the V gene TRBV12-3 or TRBV12-4; tentative D call: TRBD1 (5 bases). This CDR3 contains 16 residues. Trimming cost V 2 bases and J 0 bases, with 13 bases left between them. CDR3 sequence: CASSLFRTTYQETQYF. In nucleotides, the CDR3 is TGTGCCAGCAGTTTATTCAGGACAACGTACCAAGAGACCCAGTACTTC.

This clonotype showed up many times. The chain has TRBV20-1 and TRBJ2-5, with D perhaps assigned TRBD1 or TRBD2 (5 bases each). The CDR3 spans 18 residues. V lost 0 bases, J lost 1 base, and 21 bases lay in between. Germline values: CDR1 DFQATT, CDR2 SNEGSKA (reference sequence). The CDR3 here is CSARDWDRGGPLQETQYF. CDR3 in DNA: TGCAGTGCTAGAGATTGGGACCGGGGCGGGCCCCTCCAAGAGACCCAGTACTTC.

This clonotype was recorded at least ten times. The V and J genes are TRBV5-6 and TRBJ2-1; the D gene is possibly TRBD2 (7 bases). Trimming pared 3 bases from V and 3 bases from J, leaving 13 bases between. The CDR3 totals 15 residues. Germline V lookup: CDR1 SGHDT, CDR2 YYEEEE. CDR3 sequence reads: CASSWRGGGYNEQFF. The CDR3 DNA is TGTGCCAGCAGCTGGAGGGGGGGGGGCTACAATGAGCAGTTCTTC.

This clonotype was counted ten times or more. J is TRBJ2-1 and V is TRBV7-2, with a tentative D call TRBD2 (5 bases). The CDR3 length is 13 residues. The ends were cut back, 3 bases at V and 7 bases at J, with 10 bases in the middle. Germline V lookup: CDR1 SGHTA, CDR2 FQGNSA. The CDR3 DNA follows: TGTGCCAGCAGCTTTCGACTACTGAATGAGCAGTTCTTC. Protein product: CASSFRLLNEQFF.

This clonotype was recorded a few times. The chain employs TRBV4-1 and TRBJ2-4, with 7 bases fitting TRBD2. Germline-derived CDR1 and CDR2 are MGHRA and YSYEKL. The CDR3 is 16 amino acids. The V and J ends lost 3 bases and 5 bases, in that order; junction bases with no gene match: 10. CDR3 coding DNA: TGCGCCAGCAGCCAGCCACCGGGCCGGGGGGAAAACATTCAGTACTTC. This encodes CASSQPPGRGENIQYF.

A few counts support this clonotype. The J gene is TRBJ1-1, the V gene TRBV19, with D hard to call. CDR3 size: 12 residues. Trimming removed 4 bases from V and 4 bases from J, with 7 bases in between. Germline V CDR1 and CDR2: LNHDA, SQIVND (reference sequence). CDR3 nucleotides: TGTGCCAGTAGTACTCGTAGCACTGAAGCTTTCTTT. Protein product: CASSTRSTEAFF.

The V and J genes are TRBV7-9 and TRBJ2-1; D tentatively fits TRBD1 or TRBD2 (5 bases each). This CDR3 is 14 amino acids long. Germline-derived CDR1 and CDR2 are SEHNR and FQNEAQ (reference sequence). V was clipped by 3 bases and J by 6 bases, with 12 bases between them. CDR3 bases: TGTGCCAGCAGCTTTCCCCGGGACCGCAATGAGCAGTTCTTC. Its protein is CASSFPRDRNEQFF. Looking up the rest from reference TRBV7-9 and TRBJ2-1 gives the full variable domain: DTGVSQNPRHKITKRGQNVTFRCDPISEHNRLYWYRQTLGQGPEFLTYFQNEAQLEKSRLLSDRFSAERPKGSFSTLEIQRTEQGDSAMYLCASSFPRDRNEQFFGPGTRLTVL.

This clonotype was picked up many times. The rearrangement links TRBV7-2 to TRBJ1-2; possible D gene TRBD1, 5 bases. Germline V gene lookup returns CDR1 SGHTA and CDR2 FQGNSA. The CDR3 has 14 residues. V lost 4 bases and J lost 4, with 13 bases in between. This chain's CDR3 is CASSSTGTLYGYTF. DNA of the CDR3: TGTGCCAGCAGCTCAACCGGGACCCTCTATGGCTACACCTTC.

This clonotype has at least ten counts. V usage is TRBV20-1 and J usage is TRBJ2-2; 10 nucleotides line up with TRBD1. V gave up 5 bases and J gave up 3 bases; unmatched junction bases: 6. The CDR3 length is 15 residues. The V gene's germline CDR1 is DFQATT and CDR2 SNEGSKA (reference sequence). In nucleotides, the CDR3 is TGCAGTGCTGTCCAGGGACAGGGGTACACCGGGGAGCTGTTTTTT. It is translated as CSAVQGQGYTGELFF.

This clonotype was seen ten or more times. The V gene is TRBV9, the J gene TRBJ1-2, with D perhaps matching TRBD1 (5 bases). Trimming removed 3 bases from V and 6 bases from J, with 15 bases in between. In germline, CDR1 is SGDLS, CDR2 YYNGEE. The CDR3 covers 14 residues. The CDR3 DNA reads TGTGCCAGCAGCGCCCCGGGACCGATTAATGGCTACACCTTC. Its protein product is CASSAPGPINGYTF.

On this clonotype: With a much larger clone just one base away, this may be a read error. The chain is built from TRBV27 and TRBJ1-5; tentative D call: TRBD1 (6 bases). The CDR3 contains 15 residues. Germline V gene lookup returns CDR1 MNHEY and CDR2 SMNVEV (reference sequence). The V end lost 7 bases, the J end lost 3 bases, and 16 bases lay between the germline ends. CDR3: CASKVRGAYNQPQHF. The CDR3 region has the DNA TGTGCCAGCAAGGTGAGGGGGGCCTACAATCAGCCCCAGCATTTT.

This clonotype has a count of ten or more. The genes are TRBV12-3 or TRBV12-4 and TRBJ2-1; 11 nucleotides match TRBD2. CDR3 length: 15 amino acids. V shed 3 bases and J 2 bases; nucleotides not matched to a gene: 0. Here the CDR3 DNA reads TGTGCCAGCAGTTTTAGCGGGGGGGCCTACAATGAGCAGTTCTTC. Protein product: CASSFSGGAYNEQFF.

Many counts were recorded for this clonotype. This chain connects TRBV20-1 to TRBJ2-1; D remains ambiguous. The germline V and J ends were trimmed by 4 bases and 9 bases, with 13 bases remaining between them. The CDR3 is 12 residues long. CDR1 is DFQATT, CDR2 SNEGSKA, per germline (reference sequence). CDR3 residues: CSATPSVGEQFF. The DNA for the CDR3 is TGCAGTGCTACCCCAAGCGTTGGTGAGCAGTTCTTC.

This clonotype was detected ten times or more. This chain joins TRBV3-1 and TRBJ1-1; no firm D call. This CDR3 comprises 14 residues. Germline-derived CDR1 and CDR2 are LGHDT and YNNKEL (reference sequence). Trimming left V 7 bases short and J 0 bases short, with 12 bases between. The CDR3 region is CASTRGLVNTEAFF. CDR3 DNA sequence: TGTGCCAGCACACGTGGTCTCGTGAACACTGAAGCTTTCTTT.

The chain links TRBV10-3 to TRBJ2-7; TRBD2 might be the D (6 bases). The CDR3 totals 12 residues. Per germline, CDR1 ENHRY and CDR2 SYGVKD. The V end lost 10 bases, the J end lost 1 base, and 11 bases lay between the germline ends. The CDR3 spells CATAGTSYEQYF. The CDR3 nucleotides are TGTGCCACTGCTGGGACTTCCTACGAGCAGTACTTC.

In this sample, this clonotype turned up many times. The genes are TRBV5-1 and TRBJ2-1; the match to TRBD2 covers 15 bases. Looked up from germline, CDR1 is SGHRS and CDR2 is YFSETQ. The junction had 13 bases not matched to a gene; V was cut back by 1 base and J by 5 bases. This CDR3 has 20 amino acids. The CDR3 sequence is CASSLWGSGTSGGTNNEQFF. The CDR3 DNA reads TGCGCCAGCAGCTTGTGGGGTTCCGGGACTAGCGGGGGGACGAACAATGAGCAGTTCTTC.

This clonotype was counted at least ten times. The chain uses TRBV5-1 and TRBJ2-7; weak D call: TRBD2 (6 bases). The CDR3 is 14 residues long. The V and J ends lost 0 bases and 1 base respectively, with 8 bases between them. From germline, CDR1 is SGHRS and CDR2 YFSETQ. The CDR3 here is CASSLVAGSYEQYF. In nucleotides, the CDR3 is TGCGCCAGCAGCTTGGTGGCGGGGTCCTACGAGCAGTACTTC. Using reference TRBV5-1 and TRBJ2-7 for the parts outside the CDR3, the full variable domain is KAGVTQTPRYLIKTRGQQVTLSCSPISGHRSVSWYQQTPGQGLQFLFEYFSETQRNKGNFPGRFSGRQFSNSRSEMNVSTLELGDSALYLCASSLVAGSYEQYFGPGTRLTVT.

At least ten counts were recorded for this clonotype. The V call is TRBV7-6, the J call TRBJ1-1; 9 nucleotides line up with TRBD1. CDR1 is SGHVS and CDR2 is FNYEAQ in the germline V gene. The length of the CDR3 is 18 residues. The junction had 16 bases not matched to a gene; V was cut back by 5 bases and J by 3 bases. CDR3 amino acids: CASSLRTYRGQMDTEAFF. CDR3 in DNA: TGTGCCAGCAGCCTACGAACCTACAGGGGGCAAATGGACACTGAAGCTTTCTTT.

There are many counts of this clonotype. This chain joins TRBV11-2 and TRBJ2-2; D gene ambiguous. The V end was cut by 3 bases, the J end by 3 bases, with 11 bases between. The CDR3 loop spans 15 amino acids. Germline values: CDR1 SGHAT, CDR2 FQNNGV. The CDR3 bases are TGTGCCAGCAGCTTCGAAGGCTCCCACACCGGGGAGCTGTTTTTT. Amino acid sequence: CASSFEGSHTGELFF. Looking up the rest from reference TRBV11-2 and TRBJ2-2 gives the full variable domain: EAGVAQSPRYKIIEKRQSVAFWCNPISGHATLYWYQQILGQGPKLLIQFQNNGVVDDSQLPKDRFSAERLKGVDSTLKIQPAKLEDSAVYLCASSFEGSHTGELFFGEGSRLTVL.

The rearrangement links TRBV7-2 to TRBJ2-2, with D hard to call. The CDR3 is 12 amino acids. CDR1 and CDR2 from the germline V gene are SGHTA and FQGNSA. Trimming pared 5 bases from V and 8 bases from J, leaving 9 bases between. CDR3 nucleotides: TGTGCCAGCAGCCTAACGTGGGGGGAGCTGTTTTTT. This sequence encodes CASSLTWGELFF. The complete variable domain, with remaining parts taken from reference TRBV7-2 and TRBJ2-2, reads GAGVSQSPSNKVTEKGKDVELRCDPISGHTALYWYRQSLGQGLEFLIYFQGNSAPDKSGLPSDRFSAERTGGSVSTLTIQRTQQEDSAVYLCASSLTWGELFFGEGSRLTVL.

This clonotype was detected many times. The chain uses TRBV5-1 and TRBJ2-1, with a possible D match to TRBD2 (7 bases). This CDR3 has 13 amino acids. Germline CDR1 is SGHRS and CDR2 is YFSETQ. With 2 bases removed from V and 10 bases from J, the gap between germline ends came to 13 bases. This CDR3 is CASSFEGGLEQFF. The CDR3 nucleotides are TGCGCCAGCAGCTTCGAGGGGGGGCTCGAGCAGTTCTTC.

V usage is TRBV28 and J usage is TRBJ2-2, with D possibly matching TRBD2 (5 bases). CDR3 size: 17 residues. V was cut by 3 bases and J by 6 bases, with 20 bases left in between. CDR1 is MDHEN, CDR2 SYDVKM, per germline. As DNA, the CDR3 is TGTGCCAGCAGTTTTCTTCCCCGAGGGCTGGCCGCCGGGGAGCTGTTTTTT. It translates to CASSFLPRGLAAGELFF.

This clonotype was found many times. The chain couples TRBV6-5 to TRBJ1-4, with TRBD1 as a possible D gene (6 bases). Trimming removed 0 bases from V and 7 bases from J, with 15 bases in between. The CDR3 contains 16 residues. Per the germline V gene, CDR1 is MNHEY and CDR2 is SVGAGI. The CDR3 nucleotides are TGTGCCAGCAGTTACTCGCAGCAGGGGAGTAGTGAAAAACTGTTTTTT. It specifies CASSYSQQGSSEKLFF.

This clonotype was detected ten times or more. V gene TRBV12-3 or TRBV12-4 combines with J gene TRBJ2-7, with TRBD2 matching over 8 bases. J was trimmed by 6 bases and V by 6 bases; bases with no gene match: 7. CDR3 length: 13 amino acids. The CDR3 DNA reads as TGTGCCAGCAGAACTCGCGGGGGGTCCGAGCAGTACTTC. Protein: CASRTRGGSEQYF.

There are a few counts of this clonotype. The rearrangement uses TRBV11-2 and TRBJ2-7; unclear D gene. This CDR3 is 14 amino acids long. Germline V gene sequence: CDR1 SGHAT, CDR2 FQNNGV. With 1 base removed from V and 4 bases from J, the gap between germline ends came to 11 bases. CDR3 DNA: TGTGCCAGCAGCTTAGGACCCGGCAGGTACGAGCAGTACTTC. Translating it yields CASSLGPGRYEQYF.

The sample holds many counts of this clonotype. The V and J genes are TRBV24-1 and TRBJ2-6, with D unclear. The germline gives CDR1 KGHDR, CDR2 SFDVKD. V lost 4 bases, J lost 9 bases, and 6 bases lay in between. This CDR3 contains 12 residues. The CDR3 loop reads CATSDQVNVLTF. CDR3 bases: TGTGCCACCAGTGACCAGGTCAACGTCCTGACTTTC.

This clonotype was counted many times. This chain uses TRBV10-3 with TRBJ2-3, with D maybe TRBD1 (6 bases). The CDR3 has 13 amino acids. The germline V and J ends were trimmed by 6 bases and 3 bases, with 10 bases remaining between them. Germline V lookup: CDR1 ENHRY, CDR2 SYGVKD. The CDR3 sequence is CAIRQGLTDTQYF. The CDR3 DNA is TGTGCCATCAGGCAGGGGCTTACAGATACGCAGTATTTT.

This clonotype was observed many times. This chain uses TRBV5-5 with TRBJ2-1; a weak D match, TRBD1 (6 bases). The V end was cut by 4 bases, the J end by 4 bases, with 9 bases between. The length of the CDR3 is 13 residues. Germline CDR1 SGHKS, CDR2 YYEKEE (reference sequence). The CDR3 DNA reads TGTGCCAGCAGCGTCAGGGGTTACAATGAGCAGTTCTTC. Encoded protein: CASSVRGYNEQFF.

This clonotype was observed at least ten times. V and J are TRBV6-5 and TRBJ2-1; 10 bases match TRBD2. The germline gives CDR1 MNHEY, CDR2 SVGAGI. This CDR3 is built from 17 residues. V shed 6 bases and J 8 bases; nucleotides not matched to a gene: 16. The CDR3 protein is CASRITIAGGGWDEQFF. CDR3 DNA sequence: TGTGCCAGCAGGATCACCATAGCGGGGGGAGGGTGGGATGAGCAGTTCTTC.

Comment on this clonotype: This may be a read error, as it is one base from a much larger clone. CDR3 DNA: TGTGCCAGCAGTCCAGGACAGGGGCGTCAGCCCCAGCATTTT. Translation: CASSPGQGRQPQHF. This chain uses TRBV27 with TRBJ1-5, with TRBD1 matching over 9 bases. Germline V gene data show CDR1 as MNHEY and CDR2 as SMNVEV (reference sequence). With 5 bases clipped from V and 6 bases from J, the junction kept 5 bases outside the gene matches. This CDR3 is built from 14 residues.